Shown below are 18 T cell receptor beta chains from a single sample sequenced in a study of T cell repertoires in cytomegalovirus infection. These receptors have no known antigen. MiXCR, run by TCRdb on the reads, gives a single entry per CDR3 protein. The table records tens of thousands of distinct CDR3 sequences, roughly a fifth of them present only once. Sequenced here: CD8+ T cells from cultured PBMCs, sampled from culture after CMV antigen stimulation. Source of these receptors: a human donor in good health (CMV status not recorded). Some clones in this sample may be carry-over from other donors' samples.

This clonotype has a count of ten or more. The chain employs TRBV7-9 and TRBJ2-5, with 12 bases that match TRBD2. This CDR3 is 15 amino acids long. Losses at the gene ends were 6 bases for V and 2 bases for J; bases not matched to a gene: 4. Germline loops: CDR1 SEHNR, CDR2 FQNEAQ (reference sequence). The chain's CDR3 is CASRFGTSGQETQYF. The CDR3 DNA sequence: TGTGCCAGCAGGTTCGGGACTAGCGGGCAAGAGACCCAGTACTTC. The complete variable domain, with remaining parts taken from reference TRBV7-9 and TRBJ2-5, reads DTGVSQNPRHKITKRGQNVTFRCDPISEHNRLYWYRQTLGQGPEFLTYFQNEAQLEKSRLLSDRFSAERPKGSFSTLEIQRTEQGDSAMYLCASRFGTSGQETQYFGPGTRLLVL.

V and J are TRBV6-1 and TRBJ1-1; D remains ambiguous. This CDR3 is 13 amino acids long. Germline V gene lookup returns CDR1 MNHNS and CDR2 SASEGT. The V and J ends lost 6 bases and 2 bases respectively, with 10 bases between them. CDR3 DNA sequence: TGTGCCAGCAGCAAGGGTACTAACACTGAAGCTTTCTTT. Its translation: CASSKGTNTEAFF.

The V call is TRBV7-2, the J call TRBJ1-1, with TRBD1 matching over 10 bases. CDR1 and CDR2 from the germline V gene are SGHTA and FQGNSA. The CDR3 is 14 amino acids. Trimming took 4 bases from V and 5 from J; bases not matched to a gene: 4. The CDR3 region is CASSSTGGRTEAFF. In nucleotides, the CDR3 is TGTGCCAGCAGCTCGACAGGGGGCAGGACTGAAGCTTTCTTT.

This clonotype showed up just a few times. In DNA, the CDR3 is TGTGCCAGCAGCTTAGGTAGGGGACGAGGCACTGAAGCTTTCTTT. Protein product: CASSLGRGRGTEAFF. This chain joins TRBV7-6 and TRBJ1-1, with a possible D match to TRBD1 (5 bases). The germline V gene encodes CDR1 SGHVS and CDR2 FNYEAQ. V was clipped by 1 base and J by 4 bases, with 13 bases between them. This CDR3 comprises 15 residues.

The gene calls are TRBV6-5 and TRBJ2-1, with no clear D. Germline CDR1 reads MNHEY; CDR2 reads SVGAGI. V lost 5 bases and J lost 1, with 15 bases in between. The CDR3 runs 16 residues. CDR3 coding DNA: TGTGCCAGCAGTCCCCTTAGCCTGGGATCCTACAATGAGCAGTTCTTC. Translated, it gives CASSPLSLGSYNEQFF.

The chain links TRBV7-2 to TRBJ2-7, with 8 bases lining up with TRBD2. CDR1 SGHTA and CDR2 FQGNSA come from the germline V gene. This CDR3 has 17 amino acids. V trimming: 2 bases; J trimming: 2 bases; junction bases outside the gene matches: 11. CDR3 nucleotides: TGTGCCAGCAGCTTATCCGAGGGGAGCGGGGGTCCCTACGAGCAGTACTTC. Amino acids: CASSLSEGSGGPYEQYF.

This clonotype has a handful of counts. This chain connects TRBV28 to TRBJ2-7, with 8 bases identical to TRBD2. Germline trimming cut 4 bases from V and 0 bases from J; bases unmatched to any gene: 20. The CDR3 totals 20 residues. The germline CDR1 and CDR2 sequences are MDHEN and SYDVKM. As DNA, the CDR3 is TGTGCCAGCAGTTCCGTCTTCCGGCTAGCGGGCCTCCCCTACTCCTACGAGCAGTACTTC. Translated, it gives CASSSVFRLAGLPYSYEQYF.

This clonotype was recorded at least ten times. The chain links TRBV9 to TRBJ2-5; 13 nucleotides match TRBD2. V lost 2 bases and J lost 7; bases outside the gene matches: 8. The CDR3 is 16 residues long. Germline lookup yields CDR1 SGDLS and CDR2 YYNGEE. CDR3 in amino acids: CASSVGTSGKLGTQYF. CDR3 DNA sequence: TGTGCCAGCAGCGTGGGGACTAGCGGGAAGCTAGGGACCCAGTACTTC.

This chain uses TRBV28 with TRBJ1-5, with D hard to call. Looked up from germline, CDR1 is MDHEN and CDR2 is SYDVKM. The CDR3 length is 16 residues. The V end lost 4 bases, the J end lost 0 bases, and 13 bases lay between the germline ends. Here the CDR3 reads CASSSPTDYSNQPQHF. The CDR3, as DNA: TGTGCCAGCAGTTCCCCGACCGATTATAGCAATCAGCCCCAGCATTTT. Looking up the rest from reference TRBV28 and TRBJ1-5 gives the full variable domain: DVKVTQSSRYLVKRTGEKVFLECVQDMDHENMFWYRQDPGLGLRLIYFSYDVKMKEKGDIPEGYSVSREKKERFSLILESASTNQTSMYLCASSSPTDYSNQPQHFGDGTRLSIL.

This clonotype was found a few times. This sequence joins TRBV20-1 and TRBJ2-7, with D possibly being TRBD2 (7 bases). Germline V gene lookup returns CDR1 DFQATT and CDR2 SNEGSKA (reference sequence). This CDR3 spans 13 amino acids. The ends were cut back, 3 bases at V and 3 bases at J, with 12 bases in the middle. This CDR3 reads CSARGGQNYEQYF. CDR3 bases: TGCAGTGCTAGGGGGGGGCAGAACTACGAGCAGTACTTC.

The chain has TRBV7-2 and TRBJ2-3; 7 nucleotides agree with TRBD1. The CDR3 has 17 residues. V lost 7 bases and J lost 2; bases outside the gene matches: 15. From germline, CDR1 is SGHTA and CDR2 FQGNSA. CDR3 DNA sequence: TGTGCCAGCACCCCCCCGCTTCCCGGGACAGTCACAGATACGCAGTATTTT. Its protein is CASTPPLPGTVTDTQYF.

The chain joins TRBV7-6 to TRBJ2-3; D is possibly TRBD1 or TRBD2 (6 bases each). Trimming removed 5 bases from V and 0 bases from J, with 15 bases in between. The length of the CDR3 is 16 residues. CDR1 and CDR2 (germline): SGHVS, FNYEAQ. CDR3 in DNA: TGTGCCAGCAGCCGCTGGGGGCGGGACAGCACAGATACGCAGTATTTT. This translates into CASSRWGRDSTDTQYF.

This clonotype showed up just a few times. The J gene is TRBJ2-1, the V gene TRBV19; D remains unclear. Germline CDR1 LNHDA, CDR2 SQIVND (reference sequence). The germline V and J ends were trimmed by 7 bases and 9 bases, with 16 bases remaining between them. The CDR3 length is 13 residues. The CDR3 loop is CASNKLPDGEQFF. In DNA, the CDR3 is TGTGCCAGTAATAAACTCCCAGACGGTGAGCAGTTCTTC.

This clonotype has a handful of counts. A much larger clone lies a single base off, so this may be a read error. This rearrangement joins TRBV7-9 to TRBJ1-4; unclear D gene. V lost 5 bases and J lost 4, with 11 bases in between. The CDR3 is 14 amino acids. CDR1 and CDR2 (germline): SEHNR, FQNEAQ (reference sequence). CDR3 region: CASSPPEYNEKLFF. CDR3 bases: TGTGCCAGCAGCCCCCCGGAGTATAATGAAAAACTGTTTTTT. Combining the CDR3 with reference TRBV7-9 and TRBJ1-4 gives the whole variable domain DTGVSQNPRHKITKRGQNVTFRCDPISEHNRLYWYRQTLGQGPEFLTYFQNEAQLEKSRLLSDRFSAERPKGSFSTLEIQRTEQGDSAMYLCASSPPEYNEKLFFGSGTQLSVL.

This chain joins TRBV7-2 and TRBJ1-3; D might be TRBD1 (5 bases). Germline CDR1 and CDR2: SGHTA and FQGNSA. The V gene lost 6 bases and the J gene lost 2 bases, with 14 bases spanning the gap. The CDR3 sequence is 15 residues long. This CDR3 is CASSLGRGAGNTIYF. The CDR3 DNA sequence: TGTGCCAGCAGTCTGGGGAGAGGGGCTGGAAACACCATATATTTT.

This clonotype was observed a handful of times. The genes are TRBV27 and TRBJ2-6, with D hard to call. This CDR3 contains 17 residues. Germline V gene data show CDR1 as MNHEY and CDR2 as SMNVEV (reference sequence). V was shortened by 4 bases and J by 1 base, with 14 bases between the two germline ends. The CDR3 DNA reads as TGTGCCAGCAGTTCAGACCGGTGGGGATCTGGGGCCAACGTCCTGACTTTC. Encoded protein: CASSSDRWGSGANVLTF.

The CDR3 here is CASSVAEQVYEKLFF. The CDR3 bases are TGTGCCAGCAGTGTAGCAGAACAGGTTTACGAAAAACTGTTTTTT. The chain recombines TRBV6-1 with TRBJ1-4; D may be TRBD1 (5 bases). The CDR3 contains 15 residues. Germline V gene lookup returns CDR1 MNHNS and CDR2 SASEGT. V lost 4 bases and J 8 bases, leaving 17 bases between the germline ends.

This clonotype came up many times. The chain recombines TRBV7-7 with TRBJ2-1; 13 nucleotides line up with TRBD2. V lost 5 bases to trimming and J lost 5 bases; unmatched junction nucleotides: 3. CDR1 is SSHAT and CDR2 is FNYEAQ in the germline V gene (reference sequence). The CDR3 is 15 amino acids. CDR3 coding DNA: TGTGCCAGCAGCCCCGGGACTAGCGGGAACAATGAGCAGTTCTTC. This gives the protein CASSPGTSGNNEQFF.